What follows is one T cell receptor beta chain and its context. Germline values: CDR1 SGHAT, CDR2 FQDESV (reference sequence). Unmatched junction bases numbered 9, after V lost 6 bases and J lost 3 bases. The CDR3 has 15 residues. This specimen comes from a study of blood T cell repertoires in COVID-19. Study information: Acute and convalescent COVID-19 specimens originated in the United States, Italy and Spain. PBMCs, B-cell-depleted T cells, or T cells provided the cDNA or gDNA that made up the material.

How the authors handled the data: Amplification with reference gene primers provided the estimates of nucleated cell counts. TCRdb keeps only in-frame clones here, not all; method: immunoSEQ multiplex PCR. That table is the source of V, J and clone size, and D and trimming were worked out from the DNA. The sample shows 55,000 to 85,000 clones, less than 80% of them seen only once. The chain uses TRBV11-1 and TRBJ2-3, with 7 bases aligning to TRBD2. Sample: peripheral blood. The clonotype was recovered from a man aged 55 to 70 with active or convalescent COVID-19. The CDR3 reads CASRLKRGWTDTQYF. CDR3 DNA: TGTGCCAGCAGATTAAAGCGGGGTTGGACAGATACGCAGTATTTT. The variable domain in full, with the rest retrieved from reference TRBV11-1 and TRBJ2-3, is EAEVAQSPRYKITEKSQAVAFWCDPISGHATLYWYRQILGQGPELLVQFQDESVVDDSQLPKDRFSAERLKGVDSTLKIQPAELGDSAMYLCASRLKRGWTDTQYFGPGTRLTVL.